The entry that follows covers one T cell receptor beta chain sequence. Its antigen is unknown. One end of the junction fails to match germline, which may point to a read error. Sequenced by immunoSEQ multiplex PCR; TCRdb stores in-frame clones only, minus some. Of some 83,000 clones detected, 86% appear once; the ten largest clones hold around 0.76%. This CDR3 contains 12 residues. Germline loops: CDR1 SSHAT, CDR2 FNYEAQ (reference sequence). The sample is drawn from a study of OX40 agonist ivuxolimab in advanced cancers. Study-wide points: With doses of 0.1 to 3.0 mg/kg, CD4+ and CD8+ blood T cells had undergone clonal expansion by week 6. The mean number of expanded clones was higher in CD8+ T cells than in CD4+.

The sequence came from an adult with an advanced solid tumor such as melanoma, head and neck, liver or kidney cancer. V is TRBV7-7 and J is TRBJ2-1; D is unresolved. The sample here was CD4+ or CD8+ T cells sorted from blood, taken in a trial of the OX40 agonist ivuxolimab. In nucleotides, the CDR3 is TGTGCTAGCAGCCCATTAAGGAGTGAGCAGTTCTTC. Translated, it gives CASSPLRSEQFF.